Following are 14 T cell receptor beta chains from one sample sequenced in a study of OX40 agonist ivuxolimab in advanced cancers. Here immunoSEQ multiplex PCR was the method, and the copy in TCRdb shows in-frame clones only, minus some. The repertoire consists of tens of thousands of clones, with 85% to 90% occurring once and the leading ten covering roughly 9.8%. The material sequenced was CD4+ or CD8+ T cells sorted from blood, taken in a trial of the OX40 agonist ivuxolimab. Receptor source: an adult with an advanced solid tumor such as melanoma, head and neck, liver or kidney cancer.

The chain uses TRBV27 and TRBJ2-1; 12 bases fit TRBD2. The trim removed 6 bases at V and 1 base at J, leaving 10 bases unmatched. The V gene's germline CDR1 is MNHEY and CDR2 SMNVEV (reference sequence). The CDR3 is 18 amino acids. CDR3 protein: CASSKGLAGWNSYNEQFF. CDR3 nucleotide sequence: TGTGCCAGCAGCAAAGGACTAGCGGGATGGAATTCCTACAATGAGCAGTTCTTC.

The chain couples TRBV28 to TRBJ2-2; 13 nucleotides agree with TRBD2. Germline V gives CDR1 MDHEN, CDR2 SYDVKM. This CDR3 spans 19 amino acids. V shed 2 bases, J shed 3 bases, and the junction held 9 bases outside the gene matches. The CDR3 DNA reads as TGTGCCAGCAGTTTACCCGGGACTAGCGGGAAGCAGTACACCGGGGAGCTGTTTTTT. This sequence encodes CASSLPGTSGKQYTGELFF.

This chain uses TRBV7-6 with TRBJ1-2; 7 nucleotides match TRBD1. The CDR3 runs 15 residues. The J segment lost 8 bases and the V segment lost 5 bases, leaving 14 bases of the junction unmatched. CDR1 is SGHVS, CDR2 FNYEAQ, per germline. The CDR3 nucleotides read TGTGCCAGCAGCGTGACTGAGACAGGGAGGAGCGGCTACACCTTC. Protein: CASSVTETGRSGYTF.

CDR3 sequence reads: CASSQEWGYYEQYF. CDR3 nucleotides: TGTGCCAGCAGCCAAGAATGGGGGTACTACGAGCAGTACTTC. The rearrangement uses TRBV5-4 and TRBJ2-7; D is tentatively TRBD1 or TRBD2 (5 bases each). The CDR3 consists of 14 residues. Deletions cut 4 bases from V and 3 bases from J, with 14 bases between. The germline gives CDR1 SGHNT, CDR2 YYREEE (reference sequence).

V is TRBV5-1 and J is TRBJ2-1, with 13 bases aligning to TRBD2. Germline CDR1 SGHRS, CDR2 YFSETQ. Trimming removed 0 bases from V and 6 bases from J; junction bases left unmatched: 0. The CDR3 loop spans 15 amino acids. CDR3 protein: CASSLGLAGGNEQFF. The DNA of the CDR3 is TGCGCCAGCAGCTTGGGACTAGCGGGGGGCAATGAGCAGTTCTTC. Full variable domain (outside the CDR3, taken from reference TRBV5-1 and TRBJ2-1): KAGVTQTPRYLIKTRGQQVTLSCSPISGHRSVSWYQQTPGQGLQFLFEYFSETQRNKGNFPGRFSGRQFSNSRSEMNVSTLELGDSALYLCASSLGLAGGNEQFFGPGTRLTVL.

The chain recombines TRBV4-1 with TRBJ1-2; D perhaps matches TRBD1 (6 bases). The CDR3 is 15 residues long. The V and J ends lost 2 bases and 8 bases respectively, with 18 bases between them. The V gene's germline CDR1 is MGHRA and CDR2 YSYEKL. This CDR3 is CASSQPHDGQSGYTF. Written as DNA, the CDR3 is TGCGCCAGCAGCCAACCCCACGACGGACAGAGCGGCTACACCTTC.

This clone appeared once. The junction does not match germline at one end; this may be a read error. The CDR3 DNA reads as TGTGCCCGCAGCCAAGGTAGGGCAGACTACGAGCAGTACTTC. Protein product: CARSQGRADYEQYF. This rearrangement joins TRBV4-2 to TRBJ2-7; D uncertain. Germline V CDR1 and CDR2: LGHNA, YNFKEQ. The CDR3 runs to 14 residues.

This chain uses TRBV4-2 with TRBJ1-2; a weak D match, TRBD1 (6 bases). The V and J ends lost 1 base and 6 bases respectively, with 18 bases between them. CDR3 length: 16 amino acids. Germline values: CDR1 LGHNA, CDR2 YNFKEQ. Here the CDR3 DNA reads TGTGCCAGCAGCCAAGGGGGACAACCTTCGACGGATGGCTACACCTTC. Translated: CASSQGGQPSTDGYTF.

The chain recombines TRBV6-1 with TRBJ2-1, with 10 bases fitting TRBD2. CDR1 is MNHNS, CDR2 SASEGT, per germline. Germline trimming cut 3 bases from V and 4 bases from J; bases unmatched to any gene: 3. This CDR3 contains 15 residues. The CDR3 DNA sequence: TGTGCCAGCAGTGACGGACTAGCGGCATACAATGAGCAGTTCTTC. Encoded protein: CASSDGLAAYNEQFF.

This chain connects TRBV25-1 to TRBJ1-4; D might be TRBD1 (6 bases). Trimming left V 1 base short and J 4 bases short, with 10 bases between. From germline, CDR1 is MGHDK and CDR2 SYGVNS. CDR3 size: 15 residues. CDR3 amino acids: CASSEWGQNNEKLFF. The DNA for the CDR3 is TGTGCCAGCAGTGAATGGGGGCAGAATAATGAAAAACTGTTTTTT.

CDR3 region: CASSQSFGGAYEQYF. CDR3 bases: TGTGCCAGCTCACAAAGTTTCGGGGGCGCCTACGAGCAGTACTTC. V gene TRBV18 combines with J gene TRBJ2-7; the D call may be TRBD1 or TRBD2 (6 bases each). This CDR3 spans 15 amino acids. CDR1 and CDR2 (germline): KGHSH, LQKENI. V shed 4 bases and J shed 2 bases, with 15 bases lying between them.

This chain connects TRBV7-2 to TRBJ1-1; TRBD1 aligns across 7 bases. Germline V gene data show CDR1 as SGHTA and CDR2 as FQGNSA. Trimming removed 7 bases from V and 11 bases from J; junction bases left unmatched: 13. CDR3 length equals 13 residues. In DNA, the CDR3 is TGTGCCAGCACCGGGGACAGTAGAGGAGGGGCTTTCTTT. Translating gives CASTGDSRGGAFF. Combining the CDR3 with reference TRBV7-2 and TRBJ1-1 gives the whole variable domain GAGVSQSPSNKVTEKGKDVELRCDPISGHTALYWYRQSLGQGLEFLIYFQGNSAPDKSGLPSDRFSAERTGGSVSTLTIQRTQQEDSAVYLCASTGDSRGGAFFGQGTRLTVV.

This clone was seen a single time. The CDR3 DNA follows: TGTGCCAGCAGGCAAACAGGCCACTACGAGCAGTACTTC. Encoded protein: CASRQTGHYEQYF. The chain couples TRBV27 to TRBJ2-7; possibly TRBD1 for D (5 bases). Trimming took off 6 bases at V and 3 bases at J, with 12 bases between the two ends. Germline V gives CDR1 MNHEY, CDR2 SMNVEV (reference sequence). The CDR3 spans 13 residues.

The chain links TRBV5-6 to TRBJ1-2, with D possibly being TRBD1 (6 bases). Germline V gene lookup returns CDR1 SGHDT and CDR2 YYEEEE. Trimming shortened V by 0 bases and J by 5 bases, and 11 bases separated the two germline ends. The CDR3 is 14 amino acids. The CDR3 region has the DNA TGTGCCAGCAGCTTGGACAGGGTGTCGTATGGCTACACCTTC. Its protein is CASSLDRVSYGYTF.